What follows describes a single T cell receptor beta chain. This specimen comes from a study of T cell changes during pregnancy in multiple sclerosis. TCRdb's table, derived via immunoSEQ multiplex PCR, lists solely in-frame clones and lacks some. In the table there are fewer than 50,000 clones, approximately 91% of which are singletons. This CDR3 has 15 amino acids. V was clipped by 3 bases and J by 1 base; unmatched bases: 4. The germline CDR1 and CDR2 sequences are MDHEN and SYDVKM. The clonotype comes from a female donor with multiple sclerosis, enrolled in a pregnancy study. V usage is TRBV28 and J usage is TRBJ2-3; 7 positions match TRBD1. The specimen was CD4+ T cells from peripheral blood mononuclear cells, collected in the first trimester of pregnancy. The CDR3 bases are TGTGCCAGCAGTTTCTCCGGGACAGGCACAGATACGCAGTATTTT. Protein product: CASSFSGTGTDTQYF.